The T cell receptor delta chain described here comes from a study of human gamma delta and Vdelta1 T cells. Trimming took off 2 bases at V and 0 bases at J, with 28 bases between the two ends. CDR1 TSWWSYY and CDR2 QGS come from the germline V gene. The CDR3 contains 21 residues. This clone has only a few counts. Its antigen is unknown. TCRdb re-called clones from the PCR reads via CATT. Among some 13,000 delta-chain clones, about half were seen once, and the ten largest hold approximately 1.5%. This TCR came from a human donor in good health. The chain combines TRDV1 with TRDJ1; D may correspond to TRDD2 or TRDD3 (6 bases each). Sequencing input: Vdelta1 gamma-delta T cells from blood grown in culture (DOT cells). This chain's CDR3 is CALGEGVPSPTATGNTDKLIF. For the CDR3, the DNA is TGTGCTCTTGGGGAAGGCGTCCCCAGTCCTACGGCTACTGGGAACACCGATAAACTCATCTTT.